Following are 2 T cell receptor beta chains from one sample sequenced in a study of identical twins. TCRdb analysed the 5' RACE reads with MiXCR anew, one entry per CDR3 protein. Of around 500,000 distinct CDR3 sequences detected, 14% appear once; the ten largest clones hold approximately 0.52%. In addition, the sample was reused for a study of yellow fever vaccine responses in identical twins.

The specimen sequenced was CD4+ T cells sorted from blood. These receptors all come from a woman aged 18-29 years in good health.

This clonotype was observed a few times. This rearrangement joins TRBV20-1 to TRBJ2-1; a possible D gene is TRBD2 (6 bases). V dropped 4 bases and J dropped 4 bases, with 11 bases sitting between them. This CDR3 is 13 amino acids long. Looked up from germline, CDR1 is DFQATT and CDR2 is SNEGSKA (reference sequence). The CDR3 sequence: CSATGLQYNEQFF. In nucleotides, the CDR3 is TGCAGTGCTACGGGACTGCAATACAATGAGCAGTTCTTC.

This clonotype was counted many times. The CDR3 DNA reads as TGTGCCAGCAGCCAAGAGGGCCTTCCCGGGGAGCTGTTTTTT. It translates to CASSQEGLPGELFF. The chain couples TRBV3-1 to TRBJ2-2; D unresolved. The CDR3 sequence is 14 residues long. Germline V gene lookup returns CDR1 LGHDT and CDR2 YNNKEL (reference sequence). V gave up 0 bases and J gave up 6 bases, with 8 bases separating them.